The TCR beta chain under discussion was sequenced for a study of T-cell memory formation after mild COVID-19. Background on the study: TCR clusters were mostly confined to one donor each. Study-wide results and caveats: CM and EM subsets held most contracting CD4+ clones; EMRA held CD8+ ones. Researchers found some responding clones in pre-infection memory, a sign that cross-reactive memory joined.

TCRalpha and TCRbeta libraries used 5'RACE with constant-segment primers and UMIs. In TCRdb, the 5' RACE reads were re-called with MiXCR into one record per CDR3 protein. The data hold about 560,000 distinct CDR3 sequences, with 20% to 25% observed a single time. The CDR3 loop spans 15 amino acids. Looked up from germline, CDR1 is SGHDT and CDR2 is YYEEEE. The V and J ends lost 6 bases and 6 bases respectively, with 18 bases between them. The sample holds a few counts of this clonotype. Its antigen is currently unknown. The V and J genes are TRBV5-6 and TRBJ2-2; TRBD1 is a possible D gene (6 bases). Sequencing was carried out using PBMCs or a T cell subset sorted from them (not recorded which). The TCR comes from an adult woman who had mild COVID-19 (a few samples of this study predate the infection). Cell type and time point are not known. Here the CDR3 reads CASTPQGLQSGELFF. The CDR3 nucleotides are TGTGCCAGCACCCCACAGGGTCTCCAGTCCGGGGAGCTGTTTTTT.